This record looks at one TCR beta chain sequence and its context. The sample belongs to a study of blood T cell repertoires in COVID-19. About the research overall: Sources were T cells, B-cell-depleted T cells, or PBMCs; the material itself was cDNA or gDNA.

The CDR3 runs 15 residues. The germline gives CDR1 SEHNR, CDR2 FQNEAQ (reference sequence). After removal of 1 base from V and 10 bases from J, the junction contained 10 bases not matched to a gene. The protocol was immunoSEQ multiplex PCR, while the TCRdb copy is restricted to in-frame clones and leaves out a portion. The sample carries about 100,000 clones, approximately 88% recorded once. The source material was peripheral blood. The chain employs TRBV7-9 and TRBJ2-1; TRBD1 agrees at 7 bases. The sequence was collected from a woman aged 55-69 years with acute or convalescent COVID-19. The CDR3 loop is CASSLVKRGTEEQFF. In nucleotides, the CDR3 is TGTGCCAGCAGCTTAGTCAAAAGAGGGACAGAAGAGCAGTTCTTC.